Following are 20 T cell receptor beta chains from one sample sequenced in a study of OX40 agonist ivuxolimab in advanced cancers. This table comes from immunoSEQ multiplex PCR, and its TCRdb copy is limited to in-frame clones, with some not included. This table holds about 86,000 clones, roughly 87% found once. The sample was CD4+ or CD8+ T cells sorted from blood, taken in a trial of the OX40 agonist ivuxolimab. The source is an adult with an advanced solid tumor such as melanoma, head and neck, liver or kidney cancer.

This chain links TRBV7-8 with TRBJ2-2; D perhaps matches TRBD1 (6 bases). The V end lost 5 bases, the J end lost 5 bases, and 12 bases lay between the germline ends. Germline V CDR1 and CDR2: SGHVS, FQNEAQ. The CDR3 contains 14 residues. CDR3 amino acids: CASSPRGVTGELFF. The CDR3 nucleotides are TGTGCCAGCAGCCCCAGGGGAGTTACCGGGGAGCTGTTTTTT. The full variable domain, rest sourced from reference TRBV7-8 and TRBJ2-2, is GAGVSQSPRYKVAKRGQDVALRCDPISGHVSLFWYQQALGQGPEFLTYFQNEAQLDKSGLPSDRFFAERPEGSVSTLKIQRTQQEDSAVYLCASSPRGVTGELFFGEGSRLTVL.

This chain connects TRBV6-5 to TRBJ2-4; D is possibly TRBD1 or TRBD2 (5 bases each). The CDR3 contains 12 residues. Germline loops: CDR1 MNHEY, CDR2 SVGAGI. V was trimmed by 6 bases and J by 10 bases, leaving 13 bases between them. This CDR3 reads CASRSGTEIQYF. The CDR3 DNA sequence: TGTGCCAGCAGATCCGGGACGGAGATTCAGTACTTC.

This sequence joins TRBV27 and TRBJ2-5; D is uncertain. The CDR3 is 14 residues long. The germline V gene encodes CDR1 MNHEY and CDR2 SMNVEV (reference sequence). V was shortened by 6 bases and J by 2 bases, with 13 bases between the two germline ends. The CDR3 sequence is CASRGRGVQETQYF. The CDR3 DNA sequence: TGTGCCAGCAGGGGTCGTGGAGTTCAAGAGACCCAGTACTTC.

The chain employs TRBV5-1 and TRBJ1-5; D unresolved. The CDR3 loop spans 14 amino acids. The ends were cut back, 7 bases at V and 1 base at J, with 12 bases in the middle. From germline, CDR1 is SGHRS and CDR2 YFSETQ. The CDR3 loop is CASSLTASNQPQHF. CDR3 DNA sequence: TGCGCCAGCTCTCTCACAGCCAGCAATCAGCCCCAGCATTTT.

The chain combines TRBV19 with TRBJ1-5, with D possibly being TRBD1 (5 bases). The CDR3 is made up of 13 amino acids. Trimming removed 8 bases at V and 7 bases at J, with 15 bases between. Germline V gives CDR1 LNHDA, CDR2 SQIVND (reference sequence). The CDR3 DNA is TGTGCCAGTTGGGGACTTTCTGGACAGCCCCAGCATTTT. As protein: CASWGLSGQPQHF.

V gene TRBV7-6 combines with J gene TRBJ1-1, with TRBD1 as a possible D gene (5 bases). The CDR3 is 13 amino acids. CDR1 is SGHVS, CDR2 FNYEAQ, per germline. V was trimmed by 4 bases and J by 3 bases, leaving 9 bases between them. CDR3: CASSSIRDTEAFF. The CDR3, as DNA: TGTGCCAGCAGCTCTATCAGGGACACTGAAGCTTTCTTT.

This chain uses TRBV9 with TRBJ2-5, with D maybe TRBD2 (6 bases). Between the trimmed V and J ends, which lost 0 bases and 4 bases, there was a span of 13 bases. Germline loops: CDR1 SGDLS, CDR2 YYNGEE. This CDR3 has 15 amino acids. CDR3 bases: TGTGCCAGCAGCGTAGGTACGGGAGTGATAGAGACCCAGTACTTC. It specifies CASSVGTGVIETQYF.

This chain links TRBV29-1 with TRBJ2-5; the D gene could be TRBD1 or TRBD2 (6 bases each). The CDR3 spans 12 residues. Trimming took off 7 bases at V and 4 bases at J, with 13 bases between the two ends. From germline, CDR1 is SQVTM and CDR2 ANQGSEA. The CDR3 region has the DNA TGCAGCGCAGGGGCGCGGGGAGAGACCCAGTACTTC. Protein product: CSAGARGETQYF.

The V call is TRBV6-1, the J call TRBJ2-7; 14 bases line up with TRBD2. This CDR3 comprises 15 residues. Germline trimming cut 5 bases from V and 4 bases from J; bases unmatched to any gene: 4. CDR1 and CDR2 from the germline V gene are MNHNS and SASEGT. CDR3 residues: CASSKGTSGGYEQYF. CDR3 coding DNA: TGTGCCAGCAGTAAAGGGACTAGCGGGGGTTACGAGCAGTACTTC.

The count of this clone is one. The gene calls are TRBV11-1 and TRBJ2-1; possible D gene TRBD2, 6 bases. CDR3 size: 14 residues. Germline V gives CDR1 SGHAT, CDR2 FQDESV (reference sequence). Trimming took off 2 bases at V and 8 bases at J, with 13 bases between the two ends. The CDR3 region has the DNA TGTGCCAGCAGCTTAAGGGGAGGTAACGATGAGCAGTTCTTC. Its protein product is CASSLRGGNDEQFF. The whole variable domain, remainder taken from reference TRBV11-1 and TRBJ2-1, is EAEVAQSPRYKITEKSQAVAFWCDPISGHATLYWYRQILGQGPELLVQFQDESVVDDSQLPKDRFSAERLKGVDSTLKIQPAELGDSAMYLCASSLRGGNDEQFFGPGTRLTVL.

This clone is judged medium-sized. The rearrangement links TRBV4-3 to TRBJ2-1; 9 bases line up with TRBD2. Unmatched junction bases numbered 12, after V lost 0 bases and J lost 3 bases. Germline V gene sequence: CDR1 LGHNA, CDR2 YSLEER. This CDR3 has 19 amino acids. As DNA, the CDR3 is TGCGCCAGCAGCCAAGATCAGAGGGCTAGCGGGGTATACTACAATGAGCAGTTCTTC. It codes for CASSQDQRASGVYYNEQFF.

This clone was seen only once. The chain recombines TRBV18 with TRBJ2-7; 8 positions agree with TRBD1. Germline V gene sequence: CDR1 KGHSH, CDR2 LQKENI. V shed 4 bases and J 5 bases; nucleotides not matched to a gene: 16. CDR3 size: 17 residues. Here the CDR3 reads CASSLLSGQATFDEQYF. For the CDR3, the DNA is TGTGCCAGCTCACTCCTTTCGGGACAGGCGACTTTCGACGAGCAGTACTTC.

The rearrangement uses TRBV15 and TRBJ2-1, with TRBD2 matching 14 bases. Germline assignment: CDR1 LNHNV and CDR2 YYDKDF (reference sequence). J was trimmed by 7 bases and V by 1 base; bases with no gene match: 9. This CDR3 has 18 amino acids. CDR3 protein: CATSRVVTSGGAENEQFF. In nucleotides, the CDR3 is TGTGCCACCAGCAGAGTGGTGACTAGCGGGGGGGCCGAGAATGAGCAGTTCTTC.

The gene calls are TRBV5-1 and TRBJ1-6, with D possibly being TRBD1 (5 bases). This CDR3 region has 15 residues. Trimming removed 3 bases at V and 9 bases at J, with 16 bases between. CDR1 is SGHRS and CDR2 is YFSETQ in the germline V gene. The CDR3 DNA follows: TGCGCCAGCAGCTCACAGGCGCTGGGAGTTTCACCCCTCCACTTT. Encoded protein: CASSSQALGVSPLHF.

This rearrangement joins TRBV6-1 to TRBJ2-2; tentative D call: TRBD1 (5 bases). This CDR3 is built from 15 residues. The germline V gene encodes CDR1 MNHNS and CDR2 SASEGT. V gave up 5 bases and J gave up 3 bases, with 13 bases separating them. DNA for the CDR3: TGTGCCAGCAGTCGTGACAGATCGTACACCGGGGAGCTGTTTTTT. Residues: CASSRDRSYTGELFF.

V is TRBV30 and J is TRBJ2-7; either TRBD1 or TRBD2 may supply D (6 bases each). V lost 4 bases and J lost 4, with 17 bases in between. This CDR3 is built from 14 residues. CDR1 and CDR2 (germline): GTSNPN, SVGIG (reference sequence). The CDR3: CAWNRAGEVYEQYF. The CDR3 DNA reads as TGTGCCTGGAATAGAGCAGGGGAGGTTTACGAGCAGTACTTC.

V is TRBV25-1 and J is TRBJ2-4; TRBD1 matches 7 bases. This CDR3 has 18 amino acids. Trimming cost V 3 bases and J 0 bases; bases outside gene matches: 11. The V gene's germline CDR1 is MGHDK and CDR2 SYGVNS. CDR3: CASSDYGTDALAKNIQYF. The DNA for the CDR3 is TGTGCCAGCAGTGATTACGGGACAGACGCTCTAGCCAAAAACATTCAGTACTTC.

The J gene is TRBJ2-5, the V gene TRBV6-6; D not resolved. The CDR3 loop spans 16 amino acids. Germline lookup yields CDR1 MNHNY and CDR2 SVGAGI (reference sequence). V was trimmed by 0 bases and J by 0 bases, leaving 11 bases between them. The chain's CDR3 is CASSYSYGFDQETQYF. The CDR3 DNA follows: TGTGCCAGCAGTTACTCGTACGGTTTTGACCAAGAGACCCAGTACTTC.

J is TRBJ1-2 and V is TRBV7-2; TRBD1 matches 9 bases. Germline V lookup: CDR1 SGHTA, CDR2 FQGNSA. V lost 6 bases and J lost 7; bases outside the gene matches: 12. This CDR3 contains 15 residues. CDR3 protein: CASRTGQGPTGGYTF. The CDR3, as DNA: TGTGCCAGCAGAACCGGACAGGGGCCGACGGGTGGCTACACCTTC.

This chain uses TRBV5-1 with TRBJ2-4, with D perhaps assigned TRBD1 or TRBD2 (5 bases each). The CDR3 totals 12 residues. Germline V gene sequence: CDR1 SGHRS, CDR2 YFSETQ. V shed 5 bases and J shed 8 bases, with 11 bases lying between them. The CDR3 nucleotides read TGCGCCAGCAGTCTGGGACGAGACATTCAGTACTTC. It encodes CASSLGRDIQYF.